This T cell receptor (beta chain) derives from a study of cytomegalovirus exposure and HLA in healthy donors. The study, taken as a whole, reports: Reported performance of the classifier showed diagnosis of cytomegalovirus status with high specificity and sensitivity.

This clone was detected only once. Antigen specificity is unknown. The protocol was immunoSEQ multiplex PCR, while the TCRdb copy is restricted to in-frame clones and leaves out a portion. This sample yields about 160,000 clones, of which around nine tenths are seen a single time; 2% to 2.5% belongs to the top ten. The length of the CDR3 is 13 residues. Trimming removed 2 bases at V and 3 bases at J, with 7 bases between. Germline V gene data show CDR1 as MNHNY and CDR2 as SVGAGI (reference sequence). This chain joins TRBV6-6 and TRBJ1-1; tentative D call: TRBD1 (5 bases). The sequence derives from a woman aged 18-29 years in good health and CMV-seronegative. Sequences were obtained from PBMCs. CDR3 loop: CASSYGRDTEAFF. CDR3 in DNA: TGTGCCAGCAGTTACGGCAGGGACACTGAAGCTTTCTTT.